A single sample is the source of the 4 T cell receptor beta chains below, sequenced in a study of blood T cells in healthy people across ages. Then a second PCR, running roughly 7 to 11 cycles, was carried out with a sample-barcoded 5' primer and a J-beta primer mix. In TCRdb, the 5' RACE reads were re-called with MiXCR into one record per CDR3 protein. Among about 940,000 distinct CDR3 sequences listed, roughly 50% were seen once. Sequences were obtained from blood. These receptors were taken from a man aged 25-45 years in good health.

The chain uses TRBV20-1 and TRBJ2-3; the D is unclear. Trimming left V 6 bases short and J 4 bases short, with 8 bases between. The CDR3 consists of 11 residues. Germline V gene lookup returns CDR1 DFQATT and CDR2 SNEGSKA (reference sequence). CDR3 sequence reads: CSASTADTQYF. CDR3 coding DNA: TGCAGTGCCTCGACGGCAGATACGCAGTATTTT.

Here the CDR3 DNA reads TGCAGCGTTGCCCACCGGAACACCGGGGAGCTGTTTTTT. Translated: CSVAHRNTGELFF. V is TRBV29-1 and J is TRBJ2-2, with D hard to call. V lost 4 bases and J 1 base, leaving 7 bases between the germline ends. Germline V gene lookup returns CDR1 SQVTM and CDR2 ANQGSEA. The CDR3 runs 13 residues.

The chain uses TRBV7-8 and TRBJ1-2; perhaps TRBD1 as D (5 bases). From germline, CDR1 is SGHVS and CDR2 FQNEAQ. The CDR3 length is 12 residues. V was pared by 5 bases and J by 9 bases, with 13 bases between. CDR3 sequence (DNA): TGTGCCAGCAGCCCCCGGACATCAAGCTACACCTTC. Residues: CASSPRTSSYTF.

V usage is TRBV5-1 and J usage is TRBJ1-2; perhaps TRBD1 as D (5 bases). This CDR3 region has 17 residues. V shed 0 bases and J shed 7 bases, with 22 bases lying between them. From germline, CDR1 is SGHRS and CDR2 YFSETQ. The CDR3 region has the DNA TGCGCCAGCAGCTTGGAAGGAAGGGAGAAGTGGGGGTGTGGCTACACCTTC. Translated: CASSLEGREKWGCGYTF.